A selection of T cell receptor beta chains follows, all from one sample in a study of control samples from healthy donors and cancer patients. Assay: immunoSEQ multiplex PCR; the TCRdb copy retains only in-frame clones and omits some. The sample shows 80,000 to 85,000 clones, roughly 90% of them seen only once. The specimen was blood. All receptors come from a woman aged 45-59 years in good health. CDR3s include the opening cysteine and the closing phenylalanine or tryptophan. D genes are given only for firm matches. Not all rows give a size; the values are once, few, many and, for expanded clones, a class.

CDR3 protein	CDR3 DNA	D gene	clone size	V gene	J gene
CASSFRTGDTDTQYF	TGTGCCAGCAGCTTCCGGACCGGGGACACAGATACGCAGTATTTT	NA	few	TRBV11-3	TRBJ2-3
CASAGANTGELFF	TGTGCCAGTGCGGGCGCGAACACCGGGGAGCTGTTTTTT	NA	NA	TRBV6-5	TRBJ2-2
CTSSHLGTPYFLRQYF	TGCACCAGCAGCCACCTCGGGACTCCCTACTTTCTGCGGCAGTACTTC	NA	NA	TRBV1	TRBJ2-7
CASSFGPSGGELFF	TGTGCCAGCAGCTTTGGGCCATCGGGGGGGGAGCTGTTTTTT	NA	NA	TRBV7-8	TRBJ2-2
CASSVAQGVNNQPQHF	TGTGCCAGTAGTGTAGCACAGGGGGTAAACAATCAGCCCCAGCATTTT	TRBD1	NA	TRBV19	TRBJ1-5
CASSLTSGGYEQYF	TGTGCCAGCAGCTTAACAAGCGGGGGCTACGAGCAGTACTTC	TRBD2	NA	TRBV7-2	TRBJ2-7
CASSGRFYGYTF	TGTGCCAGCAGTGGCAGATTCTATGGCTACACCTTC	NA	NA	TRBV2	TRBJ1-2
CASTSMSEQYF	TGTGCCAGCACCAGCATGTCCGAGCAGTACTTC	NA	NA	TRBV6-5	TRBJ2-7
CASNKIPGVRGYTF	TGTGCCAGCAACAAAATACCGGGGGTTCGTGGCTACACCTTC	NA	NA	TRBV6-5	TRBJ1-2
CASSQVQGVGGNTEAFF	TGCGCCAGCAGCCAAGTTCAGGGGGTAGGCGGGAACACTGAAGCTTTCTTT	TRBD1	NA	TRBV4-1	TRBJ1-1
CASSIGGNYNEQFF	TGTGCCAGTAGTATAGGAGGTAATTACAATGAGCAGTTCTTC	NA	NA	TRBV19	TRBJ2-1
CSAGDDTQYF	TGCAGTGCTGGGGACGATACGCAGTATTTT	NA	NA	TRBV20-1	TRBJ2-3
CASSPEISYNSPLHF	TGCGCCAGCAGCCCGGAGATCTCCTATAATTCACCCCTCCACTTT	NA	NA	TRBV4-1	TRBJ1-6
CSVEVGEGWSSGNTIYF	TGCAGCGTTGAAGTAGGGGAAGGTTGGAGCTCTGGAAACACCATATATTTT	NA	NA	TRBV29-1	TRBJ1-3
CASSRGEAGGRNEQFF	TGTGCCAGCAGCCGCGGCGAAGCGGGGGGTCGAAATGAGCAGTTCTTC	TRBD2	NA	TRBV7-8	TRBJ2-1
CASSQDRRGAYNEQFF	TGTGCCAGCAGCCAAGATCGGCGGGGGGCCTACAATGAGCAGTTCTTC	TRBD2	NA	TRBV3-1/TRBV3-2	TRBJ2-1
CASRTTGSLGGEQFF	TGTGCCAGTAGAACAACAGGTTCTTTAGGAGGTGAGCAGTTCTTC	NA	NA	TRBV19	TRBJ2-1
CASSFGGEDQFF	TGTGCCAGCAGTTTTGGGGGGGAAGACCAGTTCTTC	TRBD2	once	TRBV12-3/TRBV12-4	TRBJ2-1
CASSLRGMNTEAFF	TGTGCCAGCAGTTTAAGGGGCATGAACACTGAAGCTTTCTTT	NA	NA	TRBV27	TRBJ1-1
CASSPLGGTSYEQYF	TGTGCCAGCTCACCACTCGGGGGGACCTCCTACGAGCAGTACTTC	TRBD2	NA	TRBV18	TRBJ2-7
CSASSFSGSGANVLTF	TGCAGTGCTAGTTCCTTTTCCGGCTCTGGGGCCAACGTCCTGACTTTC	NA	NA	TRBV20-1	TRBJ2-6
CASSIRGGLYEQYF	TGTGCCAGTAGTATCCGAGGGGGCCTCTACGAGCAGTACTTC	TRBD1	NA	TRBV19	TRBJ2-7
CASSYLATNEKLFF	TGTGCCAGCAGTTACCTGGCAACTAATGAAAAACTGTTTTTT	NA	once	TRBV6-5	TRBJ1-4
CASKDRGSSYEQYF	TGTGCCAGCAAGGATCGGGGGAGCTCCTACGAGCAGTACTTC	NA	NA	TRBV2	TRBJ2-7
CASSQSVQRQRLNYGYTF	TGTGCCAGCAGCCAATCAGTTCAGAGACAGCGCCTTAACTATGGCTACACCTTC	NA	NA	TRBV4-2	TRBJ1-2
CATSRGGRYEQYF	TGTGCCACCAGCAGAGGTGGCCGCTACGAGCAGTACTTC	NA	NA	TRBV15	TRBJ2-7
CASSQDLVRRGASTDTQYF	TGTGCCAGCAGCCAAGATTTGGTGAGGCGGGGGGCTAGCACAGATACGCAGTATTTT	TRBD2	NA	TRBV14	TRBJ2-3
CASSESRRYEQYF	TGTGCCAGCAGTGAATCGCGTAGATACGAGCAGTACTTC	NA	once	TRBV25-1	TRBJ2-7
CASSPDPGNEQFF	TGTGCCAGCTCCCCAGACCCGGGGAATGAGCAGTTCTTC	NA	NA	TRBV18	TRBJ2-1
CASSATALAQYF	TGTGCCAGTAGTGCCACCGCCCTCGCGCAGTATTTT	NA	once	TRBV19	TRBJ2-3
CASQVSGELFF	TGTGCCAGCCAAGTTAGCGGGGAGCTGTTTTTT	NA	once	TRBV19	TRBJ2-2
CASSGGDQPQHF	TGTGCCAGCAGTGGGGGAGATCAGCCCCAGCATTTT	NA	NA	TRBV2	TRBJ1-5
CASSAVQGSIITDTQYF	TGTGCCAGCAGTGCCGTTCAGGGGTCGATTATCACAGATACGCAGTATTTT	NA	once	TRBV2	TRBJ2-3
CASSLSPSGGASGDTQYF	TGCGCCAGCAGCTTGAGCCCCAGCGGGGGGGCATCTGGAGATACGCAGTATTTT	TRBD2	NA	TRBV5-1	TRBJ2-3
CASSPETGGVATKNIQYF	TGTGCCAGCAGTCCGGAAACAGGGGGAGTTGCGACCAAAAACATTCAGTACTTC	TRBD1	NA	TRBV19	TRBJ2-4
CASSIQLAGGQRDTQYF	TGCGCCAGCAGCATCCAACTAGCGGGGGGGCAAAGGGATACGCAGTATTTT	TRBD2	NA	TRBV5-1	TRBJ2-3
CASSSAGPSDTQYF	TGTGCCAGCAGTTCGGCGGGGCCTTCTGATACGCAGTATTTT	NA	NA	TRBV25-1	TRBJ2-3
CASTSQISPLHF	TGTGCCAGCACTTCACAGATTAGCCCCCTCCACTTT	NA	NA	TRBV2	TRBJ1-6
CASGFLNKEGAKSYNSPLHF	TGTGCTAGTGGTTTCCTAAATAAGGAGGGGGCAAAGTCCTATAATTCACCCCTCCACTTT	TRBD1	NA	TRBV12-5	TRBJ1-6
CSVFKHGDTGELFF	TGCAGCGTGTTTAAACATGGGGACACCGGGGAGCTGTTTTTT	NA	NA	TRBV29-1	TRBJ2-2
CASTRDRGNEKLFF	TGTGCCAGCACGAGGGACAGGGGGAACGAAAAACTGTTTTTT	TRBD1	NA	TRBV2	TRBJ1-4
CSAGIQETQYF	TGCAGTGCAGGGATTCAAGAGACCCAGTACTTC	NA	NA	TRBV20-1	TRBJ2-5
CASSPQGSTYNEQFF	TGTGCCAGCAGCCCACAGGGGTCGACCTACAATGAGCAGTTCTTC	TRBD1	NA	TRBV7-2	TRBJ2-1
CASRSPRGNTEAFF	TGTGCCAGCAGGTCACCCCGGGGGAACACTGAAGCTTTCTTT	NA	NA	TRBV6-5	TRBJ1-1
CAWSVGSSSRFF	TGTGCCTGGAGTGTCGGTAGCTCCTCACGGTTCTTC	NA	NA	TRBV30	TRBJ2-1
CASSLDRNTEAFF	TGTGCCAGCAGCCTAGACAGGAACACTGAAGCTTTCTTT	NA	NA	TRBV3-1/TRBV3-2	TRBJ1-1
CASSQGQGDQPQHF	TGTGCCAGCTCACAGGGACAGGGAGATCAGCCCCAGCATTTT	TRBD1	once	TRBV18	TRBJ1-5
CASSKLEDTQYF	TGTGCCAGCAGCAAACTAGAGGATACGCAGTATTTT	NA	NA	TRBV3-1/TRBV3-2	TRBJ2-3
CASSRGRVTQYF	TGTGCCAGCAGCAGGGGGAGGGTGACCCAGTACTTC	NA	NA	TRBV6-6	TRBJ2-5
CASSIGGSPYEQYF	TGTGCCAGCAGTATTGGGGGTTCGCCGTACGAGCAGTACTTC	NA	NA	TRBV6-6	TRBJ2-7
CSASEGSGPQHF	TGCAGTGCTAGTGAGGGGTCCGGGCCCCAGCATTTT	NA	NA	TRBV20-1	TRBJ1-5
CASRKIAGDLWDQPQHF	TGTGCCAGCCGAAAGATAGCAGGAGACCTCTGGGATCAGCCCCAGCATTTT	NA	NA	TRBV19	TRBJ1-5
CASSLGAGNTEAFF	TGTGCCAGCAGCTTAGGGGCAGGGAACACTGAAGCTTTCTTT	NA	NA	TRBV11-3	TRBJ1-1
CASSDSGGQPQHF	TGTGCCAGCAGTGATTCCGGGGGTCAGCCCCAGCATTTT	NA	NA	TRBV2	TRBJ1-5
CASSEAGVGNTEAFF	TGTGCCAGCAGTGAAGCTGGCGTAGGGAACACTGAAGCTTTCTTT	NA	NA	TRBV2	TRBJ1-1
CSVRADRTFTEAFF	TGCAGCGTTAGGGCAGATAGAACCTTCACTGAAGCTTTCTTT	NA	NA	TRBV29-1	TRBJ1-1
CAIRGFDSYEQYF	TGTGCCATTAGAGGCTTTGACTCCTACGAGCAGTACTTC	NA	NA	TRBV10-3	TRBJ2-7
CASSVSSGGINEQFF	TGTGCCAGCAGCGTGTCTAGCGGGGGGATTAATGAGCAGTTCTTC	TRBD2	NA	TRBV9	TRBJ2-1